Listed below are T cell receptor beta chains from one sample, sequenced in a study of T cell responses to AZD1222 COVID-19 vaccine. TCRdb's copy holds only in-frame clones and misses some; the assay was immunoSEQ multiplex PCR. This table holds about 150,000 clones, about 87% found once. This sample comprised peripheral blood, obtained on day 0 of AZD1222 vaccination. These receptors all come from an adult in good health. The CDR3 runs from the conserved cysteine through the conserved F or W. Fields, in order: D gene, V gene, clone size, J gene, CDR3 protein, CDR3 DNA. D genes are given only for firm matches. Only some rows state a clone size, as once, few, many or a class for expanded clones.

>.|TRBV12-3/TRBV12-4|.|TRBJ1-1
CASSRRDFTEAFF
TGTGCCAGCAGTCGCCGGGACTTCACTGAAGCTTTCTTT
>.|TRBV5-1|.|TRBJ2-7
CASSLEVGSIEQYF
TGCGCCAGCAGCTTGGAGGTTGGGAGTATCGAGCAGTACTTC
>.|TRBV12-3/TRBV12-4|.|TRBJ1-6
CASSLGGPAPLHF
TGTGCCAGCAGTTTAGGAGGGCCTGCGCCCCTCCACTTT
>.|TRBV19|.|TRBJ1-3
CASSIGESNSGNTIYF
TGTGCCAGTAGTATTGGGGAGAGCAACTCTGGAAACACCATATATTTT
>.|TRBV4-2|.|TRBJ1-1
CASSQDGGSYTEAFF
TGTGCCAGCAGCCAAGACGGCGGGTCGTACACTGAAGCTTTCTTT
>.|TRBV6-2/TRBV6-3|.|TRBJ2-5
CASSSTAGLEETQYF
TGTGCCAGCAGTTCGACGGCGGGGCTCGAAGAGACCCAGTACTTC
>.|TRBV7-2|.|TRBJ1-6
CASSLRTAYNSPLHF
TGTGCCAGCAGCCTGCGGACAGCTTATAATTCACCCCTCCACTTT
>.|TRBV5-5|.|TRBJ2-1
CASSLSGRSPANEQFF
TGTGCCAGCAGCTTGTCCGGCCGTAGCCCGGCCAATGAGCAGTTCTTC
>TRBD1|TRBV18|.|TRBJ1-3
CASSQGAAGNTIYF
TGTGCCAGCTCACAGGGGGCGGCCGGAAACACCATATATTTT
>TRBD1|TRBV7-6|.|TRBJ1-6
CASSLASGTGNNSPLHF
TGTGCCAGCAGCTTAGCATCCGGGACAGGGAACAATTCACCCCTCCACTTT
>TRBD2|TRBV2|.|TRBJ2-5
CASRPLAQRGKTQYF
TGTGCCAGCAGACCCCTTGCGCAGCGGGGAAAGACCCAGTACTTC
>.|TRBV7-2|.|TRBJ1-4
CASSFYSAEKLFF
TGTGCCAGCAGCTTTTATTCGGCGGAAAAACTGTTTTTT
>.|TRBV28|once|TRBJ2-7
CASSGRYEQYF
TGTGCCAGCAGTGGCAGGTACGAGCAGTACTTC
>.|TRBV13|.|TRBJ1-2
CASSLVAGNGYTF
TGTGCCAGCAGCTTAGTGGCAGGGAATGGCTACACCTTC
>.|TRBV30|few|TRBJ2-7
CAWSGALWDEQYF
TGTGCCTGGAGCGGTGCCCTATGGGACGAGCAGTACTTC
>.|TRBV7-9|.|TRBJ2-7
CASSQMHSYEQYF
TGTGCCAGCAGCCAAATGCACTCCTACGAGCAGTACTTC
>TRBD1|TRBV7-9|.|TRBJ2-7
CASSTGTGGSYEQYF
TGTGCCAGCAGCACGGGGACAGGGGGCTCCTACGAGCAGTACTTC
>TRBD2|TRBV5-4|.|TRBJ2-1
CASSPGLAGGSSYNEQFF
TGTGCCAGCTCCCCGGGACTAGCGGGGGGGAGCTCCTACAATGAGCAGTTCTTC
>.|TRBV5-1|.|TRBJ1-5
CASSFNQGQPQHF
TGCGCCAGCAGCTTTAATCAGGGACAGCCCCAGCATTTT
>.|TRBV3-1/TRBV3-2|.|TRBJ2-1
CASSQECKQQFF
TGTGCCAGCAGCCAAGAATGCAAGCAGCAGTTCTTC
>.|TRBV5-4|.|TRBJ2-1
CASSLYVGGANEQFF
TGTGCCAGCAGCTTGTATGTGGGGGGGGCGAATGAGCAGTTCTTC
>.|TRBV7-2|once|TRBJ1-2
CASSSTRLTLYGYTF
TGTGCCAGCAGTTCAACCCGGCTCACCTTGTATGGCTACACCTTC
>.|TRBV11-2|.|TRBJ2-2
CASSLVTTDTGELFF
TGTGCCAGCAGCTTAGTCACGACTGACACCGGGGAGCTGTTTTTT
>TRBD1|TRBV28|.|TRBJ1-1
CASRYPGQGRTEAFF
TGTGCCAGCAGGTACCCGGGACAGGGACGCACTGAAGCTTTCTTT
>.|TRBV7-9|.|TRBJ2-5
CASSLGGGGETQYF
TGTGCCAGCAGCTTAGGCGGAGGGGGGGAGACCCAGTACTTC
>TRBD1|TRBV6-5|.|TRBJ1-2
CASSYRDRGYGYTF
TGTGCCAGCAGTTACCGGGACAGGGGCTATGGCTACACCTTC
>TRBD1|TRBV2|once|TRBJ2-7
CASTGTGQYEQYF
TGTGCCAGCACCGGGACAGGGCAATACGAGCAGTACTTC
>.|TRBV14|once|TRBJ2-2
CASSRTGELFF
TGTGCCAGCAGCAGGACCGGGGAGCTGTTTTTT
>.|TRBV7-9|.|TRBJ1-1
CASSLAGRDDNTEAFF
TGTGCCAGCAGCTTAGCTGGGAGGGACGATAACACTGAAGCTTTCTTT
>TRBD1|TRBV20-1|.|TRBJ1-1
CSALGQGAFF
TGCAGTGCCTTGGGACAGGGGGCTTTCTTT
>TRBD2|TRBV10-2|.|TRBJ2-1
CASSELAGVGGEQFF
TGCGCCAGCAGCGAACTAGCGGGGGTAGGCGGGGAGCAGTTCTTC
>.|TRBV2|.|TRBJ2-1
CASSGTGGRVSSYNEQFF
TGTGCCAGCAGTGGGACGGGGGGCCGCGTTAGCTCCTACAATGAGCAGTTCTTC
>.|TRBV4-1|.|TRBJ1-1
CASSQEGQVNTEAFF
TGCGCCAGCAGCCAAGAGGGGCAGGTGAACACTGAAGCTTTCTTT
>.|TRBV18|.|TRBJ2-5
CASASGVQETQYF
TGTGCCAGCGCAAGCGGTGTGCAAGAGACCCAGTACTTC
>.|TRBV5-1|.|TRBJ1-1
CASSSQSGMNTEAFF
TGCGCCAGCAGCAGTCAGTCCGGGATGAACACTGAAGCTTTCTTT
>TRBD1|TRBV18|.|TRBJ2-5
CASSRRTGQETQYF
TGTGCCAGCTCAAGGAGGACAGGACAAGAGACCCAGTACTTC
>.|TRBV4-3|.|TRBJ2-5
CASSQTITETQYF
TGCGCCAGCAGCCAAACCATTACAGAGACCCAGTACTTC
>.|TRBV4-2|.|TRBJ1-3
CASSPNLSGNTIYF
TGTGCCAGCAGCCCGAATCTCTCTGGAAACACCATATATTTT
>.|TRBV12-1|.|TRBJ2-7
CASSFGRAYEQYF
TGTGCCAGCAGCTTTGGGAGGGCTTACGAGCAGTACTTC
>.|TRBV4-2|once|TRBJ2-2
CASSQDSGNTGELFF
TGTGCCAGCAGCCAAGACAGCGGGAACACCGGGGAGCTGTTTTTT
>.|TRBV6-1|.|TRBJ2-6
CASSEEGRGANVLTF
TGTGCCAGCAGTGAAGAGGGGAGGGGGGCCAACGTCCTGACTTTC